Listed below are T cell receptor beta chains from one sample, sequenced in a study of T-cell memory formation after mild COVID-19. TCRdb independently ran MiXCR on the 5' RACE reads; one entry per CDR3 protein. The sample includes some 210,000 distinct CDR3 sequences, around 25% seen only once; the top ten take roughly 11%. Material for sequencing was PBMCs or a T cell subset sorted from them (not recorded which). Every receptor here comes from an adult woman who had mild COVID-19 (a few samples of this study predate the infection). Cell type and time point are not known. Each CDR3 is given with its conserved first and last residue. The D gene is left open where the match is weak. Only part of the rows carry a size: once, few, many, or a class if the clone is expanded.

cdr3_nt,cdr3_aa,v_call,clone_size,j_call,d_call
TGTGCCAGCAGCTTGGGGTCAAGACCCCTCCACTTT,CASSLGSRPLHF,TRBV7-9,.,TRBJ1-6,.
TGCAGCGTTGTTACTCTCACAGATACGCAGTATTTT,CSVVTLTDTQYF,TRBV29-1,.,TRBJ2-3,.
TGCGCCAGCAGCTTGGGCCTGCGGGAGGAAAAACTGTTTTTT,CASSLGLREEKLFF,TRBV5-1,.,TRBJ1-4,.
TGTGCCAGCAGCCTAGAACAGGCTATCGGAACTGGGGCCAACGTCCTGACTTTC,CASSLEQAIGTGANVLTF,TRBV11-1,.,TRBJ2-6,.
TGTGCCTGGAGTGAAGACAATAATCAGCCCCAGCATTTT,CAWSEDNNQPQHF,TRBV30,.,TRBJ1-5,.
TGCGCCAGCAGCCCGCGACAGGAATTCAATCAGCCCCAGCATTTT,CASSPRQEFNQPQHF,TRBV4-1,.,TRBJ1-5,.
TGCGCCAGCAGCCAAGATAATGGGGGGTCGAGCGCTTTCTTT,CASSQDNGGSSAFF,TRBV4-1,few,TRBJ1-1,.
TGTGCCATCAGTGCGGCCGGGGCCGGGGAGCTGTTTTTT,CAISAAGAGELFF,TRBV10-3,.,TRBJ2-2,.
TGTGCCTGGGGTGCCTCGATGAAGAACACTGAAGCTTTCTTT,CAWGASMKNTEAFF,TRBV30,.,TRBJ1-1,.
TGTGCCAGCAGACCAGGGGGCGATGAAAAACTGTTTTTT,CASRPGGDEKLFF,TRBV12-3/TRBV12-4,.,TRBJ1-4,TRBD1
TGTGCCAGCAGCCCCCAGGTGGGAGTACTGCCTCATACGCAGTATTTT,CASSPQVGVLPHTQYF,TRBV7-9,.,TRBJ2-3,.
TGCAGTGCTGGACAGGGGGCGGATTCACCCCTCCACTTT,CSAGQGADSPLHF,TRBV20-1,.,TRBJ1-6,TRBD1
TGTGCCAGCAGCTCGGACACTCACATCAGGGAAGCTTTCTTT,CASSSDTHIREAFF,TRBV5-5,few,TRBJ1-1,.
TGTGCCAGCAGCTTAGGTTCCGGGGGGTTATACAATGAGCAGTTCTTC,CASSLGSGGLYNEQFF,TRBV11-3,few,TRBJ2-1,TRBD2
TGTGCCAGCACCACAAGACCGGGCCACCTCACTGAAGCTTTCTTT,CASTTRPGHLTEAFF,TRBV6-6,few,TRBJ1-1,.
TGTGCCAGCAGCGTCCTGGACGGAACCTCTGGGGCCAACGTCCTGACTTTC,CASSVLDGTSGANVLTF,TRBV7-8,.,TRBJ2-6,.
TGTGCCAGCAGCCCCCGGAGGGGCAATGAGCAGTTCTTC,CASSPRRGNEQFF,TRBV6-1,few,TRBJ2-1,.
TGCAGTGCTCGTAACAGGGGAGGCAATCAGCCCCAGCATTTT,CSARNRGGNQPQHF,TRBV20-1,once,TRBJ1-5,TRBD1
TGTGCCTGGAGCGAAAGAAGGGTTCAGCCCCAGCATTTT,CAWSERRVQPQHF,TRBV30,.,TRBJ1-5,.
TGTGCCAGCACCGTCCGGCGTGGGACAGGGGAATTGTCTGGAAACACCATATATTTT,CASTVRRGTGELSGNTIYF,TRBV6-2/TRBV6-3,.,TRBJ1-3,TRBD1
TGTGCCAGCAGTAACAGGGGTGGTCAGCCCCAGCATTTT,CASSNRGGQPQHF,TRBV12-3/TRBV12-4,few,TRBJ1-5,TRBD1
TGTGCCAGCAGCCAGGACAGGGGGCACGGCTACACCTTC,CASSQDRGHGYTF,TRBV6-5,few,TRBJ1-2,TRBD1
TGTGCCAGTAGTATGAGAGGGCGTATTGACACTGAAGCTTTCTTT,CASSMRGRIDTEAFF,TRBV19,.,TRBJ1-1,.
TGTGCCACCAGTGATCGTCGCGGAGACTCCTACGAGCAGTACTTC,CATSDRRGDSYEQYF,TRBV24-1,.,TRBJ2-7,.
TGTGCCAGCAGCTCGCAACAGGGGGCGAACACTGAAGCTTTCTTT,CASSSQQGANTEAFF,TRBV7-9,.,TRBJ1-1,TRBD1
TGTGCCAGCAGCCAAAAGGGGGGACAGCCCCAGCATTTT,CASSQKGGQPQHF,TRBV12-3/TRBV12-4,.,TRBJ1-5,.
TGCAGCGTTGCACCACAGCTAGCGGGAGGGCTTTATACGCAGTATTTT,CSVAPQLAGGLYTQYF,TRBV29-1,few,TRBJ2-3,TRBD2
TGTGCCAGCAGCCCGGGACAGGGCTTTGGGGGCACCAGGAGAATGAACACTGAAGCTTTCTTT,CASSPGQGFGGTRRMNTEAFF,TRBV3-1,.,TRBJ1-1,TRBD1
TGTGCCAGCAGCTTAGAAGGGTCAGGACCCTACGAGCAGTACTTC,CASSLEGSGPYEQYF,TRBV7-9,few,TRBJ2-7,.
TGCGCCAGCAGCTCGCCAGGGGGAGAGACCCAGTACTTC,CASSSPGGETQYF,TRBV5-1,many,TRBJ2-5,TRBD1
TGTGCCAGCAGCTTAGTCGTGGGCTCCTACGAGCAGTACTTC,CASSLVVGSYEQYF,TRBV11-2,.,TRBJ2-7,.
TGCAGTGCTACTGAGGGGGGCAATCAGCCCCAGCATTTT,CSATEGGNQPQHF,TRBV20-1,.,TRBJ1-5,.
TGTGCCAGCAGCCGGGGACAGGGCTTAGGCTACACCTTC,CASSRGQGLGYTF,TRBV7-2,.,TRBJ1-2,TRBD1
TGTGCCAGCAGCCAAGGGCACATCCCTAGCACAGATACGCAGTATTTT,CASSQGHIPSTDTQYF,TRBV3-1,.,TRBJ2-3,.
TGTGCCAGCAGCACCTCCCCACCGGGACTAGCGGGAGCAACGTATACGCAGTATTTT,CASSTSPPGLAGATYTQYF,TRBV6-5,few,TRBJ2-3,TRBD2
TGCAGCGTCAAGGACGGCATGAACACTGAAGCTTTCTTT,CSVKDGMNTEAFF,TRBV29-1,few,TRBJ1-1,.
TGCGCCAGCAGCCAAGGACTAGTGAGGGCCGGGGAGCTGTTTTTT,CASSQGLVRAGELFF,TRBV4-3,.,TRBJ2-2,.
TGCAGTGCTAGAGGGTGGGACAGGGACACTGAAGCTTTCTTT,CSARGWDRDTEAFF,TRBV20-1,.,TRBJ1-1,TRBD1
TGTGCCAGCAGCCAACCGGGACTACGAGGGACCCAGTACTTC,CASSQPGLRGTQYF,TRBV3-1,.,TRBJ2-5,TRBD2
TGTGCCAGCAGCCACTCCAGACACCCCCAAGAGACCCAGTACTTC,CASSHSRHPQETQYF,TRBV7-9,.,TRBJ2-5,.
TGTGCCAGCAGTGAAGCGCTTGGGGCGGTGAGGGCCAACGAGCAGTACTTC,CASSEALGAVRANEQYF,TRBV2,few,TRBJ2-7,.
TGTGCCAGCTCACCACGACAGAGGGACACCGGGGAGCTGTTTTTT,CASSPRQRDTGELFF,TRBV18,.,TRBJ2-2,.
TGTGCCATCAGTTCAGGGTTTCGTACTGAAGCTTTCTTT,CAISSGFRTEAFF,TRBV10-3,.,TRBJ1-1,.
TGTGCGAGTGCGGAGACGCTTTCCCACAATGAGCAGTTCTTC,CASAETLSHNEQFF,TRBV19,.,TRBJ2-1,.
TGTGCCAGCAGCCAACCCTCTGGGGCCAACGTCCTGACTTTC,CASSQPSGANVLTF,TRBV4-2,few,TRBJ2-6,.
TGTGCCAGCAGCCAAGATGTCCCTCCAGGGACCTTC,CASSQDVPPGTF,TRBV3-1,.,TRBJ1-2,.
TGTGCCAGCAGCCCCCTATCCTCTGGGGCCAACGTCCTGACTTTC,CASSPLSSGANVLTF,TRBV7-2,.,TRBJ2-6,.
TGTGCCATCAGTGGGGGGTCCCCGCCAGATACGCAGTATTTT,CAISGGSPPDTQYF,TRBV10-3,.,TRBJ2-3,.
TGTGCCAGCAGTGATTCGCTAGACGGGACCTACGAGCAGTACTTC,CASSDSLDGTYEQYF,TRBV25-1,few,TRBJ2-7,.
TGTGCCACCTCCCGGGGACAGCAAGAGACCCAGTACTTC,CATSRGQQETQYF,TRBV2,few,TRBJ2-5,TRBD1
TGTGCCAGCAGCCAAGAAACGGGAGGGACGGGCGAGCAGTACTTC,CASSQETGGTGEQYF,TRBV4-2,.,TRBJ2-7,TRBD2
TGTGCCAGCAGTCCCATTAATTTAGAGCAGTTCTTC,CASSPINLEQFF,TRBV12-3/TRBV12-4,.,TRBJ2-1,.